The sequence of this T cell receptor beta chain was determined in a study of T cell clonality in common variable immunodeficiency. Assay: immunoSEQ multiplex PCR; the TCRdb copy retains only in-frame clones and omits some. The sample shows roughly 40,000 clones, none of them appearing just once. The germline gives CDR1 DFQATT, CDR2 SNEGSKA (reference sequence). The V gene lost 0 bases and the J gene lost 3 bases, with 6 bases spanning the gap. The length of the CDR3 is 13 residues. Patients and controls were mostly of Caucasian heritage. This clone has a count of ten or more. What it binds is unknown. The read terminates 3 residues before the CDR3 end, so the remaining end is supplied by the germline J gene. General study results and limits: In common variable immunodeficiency, TCR beta chains reportedly carried fewer deletions and N-nucleotide insertions.

This clonotype was obtained from a person aged 18 to 75 in good health. This chain uses TRBV20-1 with TRBJ2-1; D not certain. Sequencing input: peripheral blood mononuclear cells. CDR3 bases read: TGCAGTGCTAGAGATCTAGTCTACAATGAG. It translates to CSARDLVYNE. The full CDR3 reads CSARDLVYNEQFF.